A single TCR beta chain is shown here with its context. This clone's antigen is unknown. Base qualities are not recorded, but no much larger clone differs from it by a single base. This specimen comes from a study of blood T cell repertoires in COVID-19 (dated by TCRdb to about 2020). At the level of the whole study: Collaborator samples came from the United States, Italy and Spain and covered acute and convalescent phases of COVID-19. Deeply sampled blood TCRbeta repertoires from subjects exposed to, actively infected with, or recovered from COVID-19 were included in the dataset. HLA class I and class II types, where available, came from metadata supplied by the sample provider rather than from assay-based typing. The prospective study material was composed of cDNA or gDNA derived from T cells, B-cell-depleted T cells, or PBMCs. The samples were drawn from the first 160 participants of the ongoing ImmuneRACE study and from 1,254 subjects provided by 6 global collaborators. The repertoires were released in a freely available public database meant as a resource for research on the immune response to SARS-CoV-2. The sample metadata nearly always contained a de-identified subject ID, COVID-19 status, age in years and sex.

One collaborating source in Seattle enrolled patients during active infection and followed them longitudinally through the course of disease. Collaborating institutions collected whole blood in K2EDTA tubes following their own protocols. For TCRbeta analysis, collaborators shipped samples in one of three forms: frozen whole blood, isolated PBMCs, or DNA extracted from either of those sample types. On the study overall, not on this receptor specifically: The quantity of clinical and demographic metadata differed by source and by participant and was supplied without curation.

TCRbeta CDR3 regions were amplified from genomic DNA using the immunoSEQ Assay, a bias-controlled multiplex PCR. On the study's bioinformatics: The number of nucleated cells in each sample was estimated from the amplification of reference gene primers within the assay. To quantify the absolute abundance of each unique TCRbeta CDR3 rearrangement, sequence reads were collapsed and filtered. For each sample, productive Simpson clonality was calculated as the square root of Simpson's diversity index across productive rearrangements. The table was pulled from immuneACCESS by TCRdb, which kept in-frame rearrangements only. Such tables lose some clones; where checked, under half of the loss comes from unresolved V genes, and the rest has no known cause. That table furnishes V, J and clone size, whereas the DNA furnished D and trimming. Present in this sample are 99,000 or so clones, 70% to 90% of which were seen just once. Together, the top ten hold roughly 2% of the sample.

From the cysteine through the phenylalanine, the CDR3 covers 13 amino acids. The sequence is cut down to CDR3 DNA, 39 bases in frame from base 1. The germline V and J ends show losses of 3 bases and 6 bases respectively, and no gene match explains 1 base of the junction. In the germline V gene, CDR1 corresponds to KGHDR and CDR2 to SFDVKD. The TCR sequence derives from a man aged 45-60 years with COVID-19, enrolled during active disease. Sequenced sample: peripheral blood. The chain employs TRBV24-1 and TRBJ2-1; the central 7 bases match TRBD2. The nucleotide sequence reads as follows: TGTGCCACCAGTGATGGCGGGGGCAATGAGCAGTTCTTC. It translates to CATSDGGGNEQFF.